The present T cell receptor beta chain was sequenced within a study of blood T cell repertoires in COVID-19. Study information: Specimens from acute and convalescent COVID-19 originated in the United States, Italy and Spain. PBMCs, B-cell-depleted T cells, or T cells provided the cDNA or gDNA that made up the material.

The protocol was immunoSEQ multiplex PCR, while the TCRdb copy is restricted to in-frame clones and leaves out a portion. The sample lists almost 70,000 clones; about 91% were seen once. This TCR derives from a woman aged 50 to 65 with active COVID-19. Sequenced material: peripheral blood.

For the CDR3, the DNA is TGTGCCAGCAGTGTCGCGTATGATCAGCCCCAGCATTTT. Amino acid sequence: CASSVAYDQPQHF. The J gene is TRBJ1-5, the V gene TRBV6-4, with no clear D. Trimming stripped 4 bases from V and 5 bases from J, with 9 bases between. Germline V gene sequence: CDR1 MRHNA, CDR2 SNTAGT. This CDR3 region has 13 residues.